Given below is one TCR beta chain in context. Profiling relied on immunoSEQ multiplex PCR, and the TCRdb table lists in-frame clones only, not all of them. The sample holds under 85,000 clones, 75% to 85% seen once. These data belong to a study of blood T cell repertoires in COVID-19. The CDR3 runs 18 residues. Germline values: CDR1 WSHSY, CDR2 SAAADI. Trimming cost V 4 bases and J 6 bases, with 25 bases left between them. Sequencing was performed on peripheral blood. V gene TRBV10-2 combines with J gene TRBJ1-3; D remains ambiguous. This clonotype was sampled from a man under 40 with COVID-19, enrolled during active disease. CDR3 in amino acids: CASSARRVLKAPANTIYF. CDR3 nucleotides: TGCGCCAGCAGTGCTAGACGGGTACTCAAGGCCCCGGCAAACACCATATATTTT.